The next 6 T cell receptor beta chains were all read from a single sample in a study of T cell clonotyping in hematopoietic cell transplantation. Sequencing used immunoSEQ multiplex PCR; TCRdb keeps in-frame clones, though not all of them. Here the sample spans 9,900 or so clones, around four fifths being singletons. The specimen comprised PBMCs, sampled 30 days after allogeneic stem cell transplant. Receptor source: a female patient between 35 and 55 years old who had an allogeneic stem cell transplant from a related donor, so T cells may come from the graft donor. Some clones in this sample may be carry-over from other donors' samples.

This chain connects TRBV18 to TRBJ2-1, with 9 bases identical to TRBD2. J lost 4 bases, V lost 6 bases, and 7 bases had no gene match. This CDR3 is built from 15 residues. The germline V gene encodes CDR1 KGHSH and CDR2 LQKENI. The CDR3 DNA is TGTGCCAGCTCGCGGCGGGAGGGCATGTACAATGAGCAGTTCTTC. Its protein product is CASSRREGMYNEQFF. The variable domain in full, completed from reference TRBV18 and TRBJ2-1, reads NAGVMQNPRHLVRRRGQEARLRCSPMKGHSHVYWYRQLPEEGLKFMVYLQKENIIDESGMPKERFSAEFPKEGPSILRIQQVVRGDSAAYFCASSRREGMYNEQFFGPGTRLTVL.

This clone was recorded only once. The V gene is TRBV5-1, the J gene TRBJ2-5; TRBD1 aligns across 7 bases. The last part of the DNA fits TRBJ2-7 better; the J call may be wrong. This CDR3 has 15 residues. Germline V gives CDR1 SGHRS, CDR2 YFSETQ. CDR3 DNA sequence: TGCGCCAGCAGCTTGGGAGGTGACAGGGTATACGAGCAGTACTTC. It specifies CASSLGGDRVYEQYF.

The rearrangement joins TRBV25-1 to TRBJ2-1; perhaps TRBD1 as D (5 bases). V was clipped by 3 bases and J by 8 bases, with 11 bases between them. The germline V gene encodes CDR1 MGHDK and CDR2 SYGVNS. The length of the CDR3 is 13 residues. The CDR3 loop is CASSDRLGHEQFF. The CDR3 bases are TGTGCCAGCAGTGATCGTCTGGGGCATGAGCAGTTCTTC. The complete variable domain, with remaining parts taken from reference TRBV25-1 and TRBJ2-1, reads EADIYQTPRYLVIGTGKKITLECSQTMGHDKMYWYQQDPGMELHLIHYSYGVNSTEKGDLSSESTVSRIRTEHFPLTLESARPSHTSQYLCASSDRLGHEQFFGPGTRLTVL.

This chain connects TRBV14 to TRBJ2-7, with 12 bases aligning to TRBD1. The germline V gene has CDR1 SGHDN and CDR2 FVKESK. Trimming took 1 base from V and 4 from J; bases not matched to a gene: 5. The CDR3 runs to 16 residues. In DNA, the CDR3 is TGTGCCAGCAGCCAAGGTCGGGGACAGGGGGCTTACGAGCAGTACTTC. Protein product: CASSQGRGQGAYEQYF. Based on the CDR3 plus reference TRBV14 and TRBJ2-7, the full variable domain is EAGVTQFPSHSVIEKGQTVTLRCDPISGHDNLYWYRRVMGKEIKFLLHFVKESKQDESGMPNNRFLAERTGGTYSTLKVQPAELEDSGVYFCASSQGRGQGAYEQYFGPGTRLTVT.

The chain is built from TRBV19 and TRBJ2-5; tentative D call: TRBD2 (6 bases). The germline V gene has CDR1 LNHDA and CDR2 SQIVND (reference sequence). CDR3 length equals 16 residues. Trimming cost V 3 bases and J 1 base, with 15 bases left between them. In DNA, the CDR3 is TGTGCCAGTAGTATGGGACTCATCGGGGCCCAAGAGACCCAGTACTTC. Protein product: CASSMGLIGAQETQYF. The variable domain in full, completed from reference TRBV19 and TRBJ2-5, reads DGGITQSPKYLFRKEGQNVTLSCEQNLNHDAMYWYRQDPGQGLRLIYYSQIVNDFQKGDIAEGYSVSREKKESFPLTVTSAQKNPTAFYLCASSMGLIGAQETQYFGPGTRLLVL.

The chain couples TRBV30 to TRBJ2-3, with D perhaps matching TRBD1 or TRBD2 (6 bases each). The V gene lost 8 bases and the J gene lost 6 bases, with 21 bases spanning the gap. Per the germline V gene, CDR1 is GTSNPN and CDR2 is SVGIG (reference sequence). The CDR3 has 14 residues. The CDR3 bases are TGTGCCCAGGACGGGGGCTCAGGGGTCGATACGCAGTATTTT. This sequence encodes CAQDGGSGVDTQYF.